This entry describes one TCR beta chain. Its antigen is unknown. Germline V gives CDR1 MDHEN, CDR2 SYDVKM. Deletions cut 3 bases from V and 3 bases from J, with 6 bases between. The CDR3 has 12 amino acids. The data belong to a study of CD4+ T cells in melanoma. Sequencing was performed with immunoSEQ multiplex PCR; in TCRdb, only in-frame clones are kept and a portion is missing. The profile shows approximately 47,000 clones, roughly 89% of them singletons. Study-wide results and limits: CD8+ T cell, macrophage and B cell function reportedly correlated with neoantigen-specific CD4+ T cells. Neoantigen-specific CD4+ T cells in melanoma reportedly had diverse differentiation states.

The rearrangement joins TRBV28 to TRBJ2-7; no clear D. This TCR derives from a human donor with melanoma. The specimen was peripheral blood. For the CDR3, the DNA is TGTGCCAGCAGTTTCACACTCTACGAGCAGTACTTC. It yields the protein CASSFTLYEQYF.